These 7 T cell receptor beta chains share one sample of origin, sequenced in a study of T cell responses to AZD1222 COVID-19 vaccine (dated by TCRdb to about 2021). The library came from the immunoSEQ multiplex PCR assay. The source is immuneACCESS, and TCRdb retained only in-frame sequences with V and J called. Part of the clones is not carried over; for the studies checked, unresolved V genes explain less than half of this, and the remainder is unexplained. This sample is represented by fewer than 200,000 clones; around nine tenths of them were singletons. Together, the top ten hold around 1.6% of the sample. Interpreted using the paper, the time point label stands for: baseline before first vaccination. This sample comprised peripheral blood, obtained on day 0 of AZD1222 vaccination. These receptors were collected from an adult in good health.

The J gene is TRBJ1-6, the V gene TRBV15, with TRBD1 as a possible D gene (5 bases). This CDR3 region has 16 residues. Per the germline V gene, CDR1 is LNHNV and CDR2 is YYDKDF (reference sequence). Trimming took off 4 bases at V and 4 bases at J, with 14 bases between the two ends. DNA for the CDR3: TGTGCCACCAGCAAGGGGAGTGGGTCTTATAATTCACCCCTCCACTTT. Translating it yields CATSKGSGSYNSPLHF. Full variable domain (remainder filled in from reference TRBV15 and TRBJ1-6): DAMVIQNPRYQVTQFGKPVTLSCSQTLNHNVMYWYQQKSSQAPKLLFHYYDKDFNNEADTPDNFQSRRPNTSFCFLDIRSPGLGDTAMYLCATSKGSGSYNSPLHFGNGTRLTVT.

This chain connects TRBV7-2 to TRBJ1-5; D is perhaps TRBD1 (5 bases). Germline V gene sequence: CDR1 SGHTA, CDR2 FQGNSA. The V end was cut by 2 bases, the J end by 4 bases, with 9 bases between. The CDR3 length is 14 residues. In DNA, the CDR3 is TGTGCCAGCAGCTTACCGGGGGGAAATCAGCCCCAGCATTTT. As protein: CASSLPGGNQPQHF.

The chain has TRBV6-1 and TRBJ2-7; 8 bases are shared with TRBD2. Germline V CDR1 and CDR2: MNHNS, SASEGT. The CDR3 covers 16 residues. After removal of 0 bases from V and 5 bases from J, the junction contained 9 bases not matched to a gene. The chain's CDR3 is CASSEAGRVPKDEQYF. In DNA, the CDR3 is TGTGCCAGCAGTGAAGCCGGGAGGGTACCGAAGGACGAGCAGTACTTC.

CDR3 coding DNA: TGCGCCAGCAGCCAAATCTTCGGTCAGCCCCAGCATTTT. Protein product: CASSQIFGQPQHF. The rearrangement uses TRBV4-3 and TRBJ1-5; D gene uncertain. This CDR3 has 13 residues. The V end lost 2 bases, the J end lost 6 bases, and 8 bases lay between the germline ends. Germline V lookup: CDR1 LGHNA, CDR2 YSLEER.

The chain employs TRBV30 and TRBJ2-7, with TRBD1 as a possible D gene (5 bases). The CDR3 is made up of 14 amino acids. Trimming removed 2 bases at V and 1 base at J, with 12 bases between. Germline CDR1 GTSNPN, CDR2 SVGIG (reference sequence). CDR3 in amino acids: CAWSTGQGSYEQYF. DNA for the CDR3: TGTGCCTGGAGTACCGGGCAGGGATCCTACGAGCAGTACTTC. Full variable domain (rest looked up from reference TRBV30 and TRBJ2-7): SQTIHQWPATLVQPVGSPLSLECTVEGTSNPNLYWYRQAAGRGLQLLFYSVGIGQISSEVPQNLSASRPQDRQFILSSKKLLLSDSGFYLCAWSTGQGSYEQYFGPGTRLTVT.

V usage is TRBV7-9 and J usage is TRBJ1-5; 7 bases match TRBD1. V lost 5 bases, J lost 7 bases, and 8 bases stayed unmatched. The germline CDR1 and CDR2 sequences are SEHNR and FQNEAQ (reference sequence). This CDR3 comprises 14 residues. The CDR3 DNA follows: TGTGCCAGCAGCCCCGACAGGGTACGGCAGCCCCAGCATTTT. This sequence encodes CASSPDRVRQPQHF.

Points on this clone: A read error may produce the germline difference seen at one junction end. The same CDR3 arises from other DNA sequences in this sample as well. This chain's CDR3 is CASGHWQGRTEAFF. The CDR3 bases are TGTGCCAGCGGACATTGGCAGGGTCGCACTGAAGCCTTCTTT. V and J are TRBV11-2 and TRBJ1-1; possibly TRBD1 for D (5 bases). The germline V gene has CDR1 SGHAT and CDR2 FQNNGV. The CDR3 contains 14 residues.